This T cell receptor beta chain is drawn from a study of PD-1 blockade in classical Hodgkin lymphoma. Study-wide findings and caveats: With CD4+ cells, TCR diversity rose significantly by C4D1, but not with CD8+ cells.

Only in-frame clones appear in the TCRdb table, and some are missing; sequencing was by immunoSEQ multiplex PCR. The sample holds around 50,000 clones, around 90% seen once. To note about this clone: The antigen remains unidentified.

With no exception, relapse followed autologous stem cell transplantation in all patients, and brentuximab vedotin exposure varied. The sample in question was peripheral blood mononuclear cells (PBMCs), obtained before the second cycle of nivolumab. The TCR sequence derives from a human donor with classical Hodgkin lymphoma.

The CDR3 DNA sequence: TGCGCCAGCAGCTTGGCCGAGGTGTCTCTGCAGTACTTC. Translating gives CASSLAEVSLQYF. The rearrangement joins TRBV5-1 to TRBJ2-7, with D unresolved. Germline V CDR1 and CDR2: SGHRS, YFSETQ. CDR3 size: 13 residues. The ends were cut back, 0 bases at V and 9 bases at J, with 13 bases in the middle.